This T cell receptor beta chain emerged from a study of early T cells in non-severe SARS-CoV-2 infection (dated by TCRdb to 2020 to 2023). Regarding the research as a whole: Because TCR sequencing was done on bulk RNA from unsorted whole blood, the alpha and beta chains could not be paired. The paper's findings and limits, for the study overall: VDJdb matching was skewed toward anti-spike CD8 responses and likely underestimated virus-specific expansions by missing private and CD4 specificities.

Library prep was done by 5' RACE. Sequenced using a NextSeq 500. The TCR library protocol attached unique molecular identifiers to individual cDNA molecules to correct for sequencing error and PCR bias. TCR alpha and beta chains were both sequenced, and the abundances of alpha and beta sequences in each sample were closely correlated with each other. Turning to the authors' computational methods: Decombinator V4 was used to annotate TCR sequences for V gene, J gene and CDR3. Expanded TCRs were defined as changing significantly between any two time points under a Poisson model with p below 0.0001. TCR abundances were normalised to the total number of TCRs sequenced per sample and were expressed as counts per million. TRAV1-2 paired with TRAJ12, TRAJ20 or TRAJ33 defined MAIT TCRs, while TRAV10 paired with TRAJ18 defined iNKT TCRs. VDJdb, accessed 1 November 2021, was searched for CMV, EBV and SARS-CoV-2 annotated TCRs, with TCRs annotated for multiple antigens excluded. Using fastp at Q25 and MiXCR, TCRdb reprocessed the public reads and kept productive beta chains. A single entry per CDR3 protein holds the most common genes and DNA from its merged rows. The authors' filters were not applied to this entry. A total of roughly 63,000 distinct CDR3 sequences appear in this sample, 10% to 15% of them only once. The ten biggest clones cover 4% to 5% of the sample.

Set within a cohort of healthcare workers in London, UK, this nested case-control study involved weekly PCR testing of nasopharyngeal swabs along with blood sampling. Healthcare workers were recruited during the week of the UK lockdown, between 23 and 31 March 2020, and followed weekly for up to about 15 weeks. The CDR3 contains 14 residues, cysteine and phenylalanine counted. The read is trimmed to its CDR3 DNA, 42 bases read in frame from base 1. V is pared back by 0 bases and J by 6 bases, with 11 bases lying between the germline termini. Per the germline V gene, MNHEY is the CDR1 and SVGAGI is the CDR2. There are a few counts of this clonotype. Which antigen it targets is not known. Per-base quality was not reported, and no clone a single base away is much larger than it.

The sequencing input was whole blood. This receptor was taken from an adult who was a healthcare worker with PCR-confirmed SARS-CoV-2 infection or an uninfected control (not recorded which). The V and J genes are TRBV6-5 and TRBJ1-2; TRBD1 might be the D gene, on 5 matching bases. CDR3 region: CASSYSSGGDGYTF. The DNA is as follows: TGTGCCAGCAGTTACTCGAGTGGGGGGGATGGCTACACCTTC.